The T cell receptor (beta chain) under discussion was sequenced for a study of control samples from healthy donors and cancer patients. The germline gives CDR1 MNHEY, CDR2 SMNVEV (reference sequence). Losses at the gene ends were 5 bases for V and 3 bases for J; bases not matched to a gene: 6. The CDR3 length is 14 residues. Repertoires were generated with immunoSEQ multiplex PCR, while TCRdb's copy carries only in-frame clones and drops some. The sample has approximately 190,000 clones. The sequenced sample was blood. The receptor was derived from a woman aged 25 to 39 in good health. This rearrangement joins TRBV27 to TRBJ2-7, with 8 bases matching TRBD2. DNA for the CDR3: TGTGCCAGCAGTCCCCAGCGGGAGATCTACGAGCAGTACTTC. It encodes CASSPQREIYEQYF.